Listed below are T cell receptor beta chains from one sample, sequenced in a study of blood T cell repertoires in COVID-19. The protocol was immunoSEQ multiplex PCR, while the TCRdb copy is restricted to in-frame clones and leaves out a portion. The sample holds approximately 330,000 clones, 80% to 90% seen once. The sample taken for sequencing was PBMCs or T cells enriched from blood (not recorded which). The receptors were sampled from a woman aged 35 to 49 with acute COVID-19. Each CDR3 is given with its conserved first and last residue. The D gene is left open where the match is weak. A clone size is listed for some rows: how often the clone was seen (once, few, many), or a class if it is expanded.

v_gene	abundance	d_gene	len	j_gene	CDR3nt	CDR3aa
TRBV18	.	.	15	TRBJ1-2	TGTGCCAGCTCACCACCGTCTGCTGACTCGGAGGGCTACACCTTC	CASSPPSADSEGYTF
TRBV5-3	.	.	16	TRBJ2-4	TGTGCCAGAAGCTCTCTTCTCCCGCGGGCGCAAAACATTCAGTACTTC	CARSSLLPRAQNIQYF
TRBV6-5	.	.	13	TRBJ1-4	TGTGCCAGCAGTTACAGGGAGTCGGAAAAACTGTTTTTT	CASSYRESEKLFF
TRBV7-2	.	TRBD1	15	TRBJ1-1	TGTGCCAGCAGCTCTAGACAGGGGAGGAACACTGAAGCTTTCTTT	CASSSRQGRNTEAFF
TRBV18	.	.	17	TRBJ2-5	TGTGCCAGCTCACCACAGGCGACCAAACATGAGGAAGAGACCCAGTACTTC	CASSPQATKHEEETQYF
TRBV9	.	.	17	TRBJ1-1	TGTGCCAGCAGCCCCGAACGAGAGGCGGGGGGAAACACTGAAGCTTTCTTT	CASSPEREAGGNTEAFF
TRBV19	.	TRBD1	15	TRBJ1-1	TGTGCCAGTAGTATTCGGACAGGGCCGCCAACTGAAGCTTTCTTT	CASSIRTGPPTEAFF
TRBV4-3	.	.	16	TRBJ1-6	TGCGCCAGCAGCCAAGACCCGACAGGTCTGGATTCACCCCTCCACTTT	CASSQDPTGLDSPLHF
TRBV28	.	.	16	TRBJ1-6	TGTGCCAGCAGTCTCAATGTGGGGGGGCCATTGTCACCCCTCCACTTT	CASSLNVGGPLSPLHF
TRBV7-8	.	.	15	TRBJ2-2	TGTGCCAGCTCAAACCGGGGGACTGGTGCCGGGGAGCTGTTTTTT	CASSNRGTGAGELFF
TRBV7-8	.	.	13	TRBJ2-1	TGTGCCAGCAGCCGGGGGGCCGCTTTGGGCCAGTTCTTC	CASSRGAALGQFF
TRBV4-3	.	.	17	TRBJ2-3	TGCGCCAGCAGCCTACGAGACAGTTCCCTTAGCACAGATACGCAGTATTTT	CASSLRDSSLSTDTQYF
TRBV3-1/TRBV3-2	.	TRBD2	16	TRBJ2-7	TGTGCCAGCAGCCAAGAACGGCTAGCGGGAGACAACGAGCAGTACTTC	CASSQERLAGDNEQYF
TRBV6-5	.	.	13	TRBJ1-3	TGTGCCAGCCTCAGTGTCTCTGGAAACACCATATATTTT	CASLSVSGNTIYF
TRBV7-2	.	.	14	TRBJ1-2	TGTGCCAGCAGCTTAGCCCTACAGGGCAAAGGCTACACCTTC	CASSLALQGKGYTF
TRBV4-3	.	.	19	TRBJ2-3	TGCGCCAGCAGCCAAGATATTAATGGGTGGGGCGGGAACATAGATACGCAGTATTTT	CASSQDINGWGGNIDTQYF
TRBV6-4	.	.	13	TRBJ1-1	TGTGCCAGCAGCTCTACAGGGAGGGGTGAAGCTTTCTTT	CASSSTGRGEAFF
TRBV28	.	.	15	TRBJ2-5	TGTGCCAGCAGGGCTGGGAGGAGACGTCAAGAGACCCAGTACTTC	CASRAGRRRQETQYF
TRBV11-2	.	.	11	TRBJ2-1	TGTGCCAGCACCGTGGGGACAGAGCAGTTCTTC	CASTVGTEQFF
TRBV2	.	.	14	TRBJ2-2	TGTGCCAGCAAGGGTCAGGGCGGCGGCGGGGAGCTGTTTTTT	CASKGQGGGGELFF
TRBV28	.	TRBD2	16	TRBJ2-1	TGTGCCAGCAGTTTCGGACTAGCGGAGGGAAACAATGAGCAGTTCTTC	CASSFGLAEGNNEQFF
TRBV4-2	.	TRBD2	17	TRBJ2-2	TGTGCCAGCAGCCAAGAGGAGAGTAGCGGGGGGGCCGGGGAGCTGTTTTTT	CASSQEESSGGAGELFF
TRBV6-5	.	TRBD2	15	TRBJ2-6	TGTGCCAGCAGGCGGGAGAGCTCTGGGGCCAACGTCCTGACTTTC	CASRRESSGANVLTF
TRBV2	.	TRBD1	21	TRBJ1-1	TGTGCCAGCAGTGAAATCCGGAGTCAGGGTGTATTGTGGGACAGGCAAGGTGAAGCTTTCTTT	CASSEIRSQGVLWDRQGEAFF
TRBV9	.	TRBD1	15	TRBJ1-2	TGTGCCAGCAGCGCGGGACAGGGGGCCCTCTATGGCTACACCTTC	CASSAGQGALYGYTF
TRBV7-8	.	.	13	TRBJ2-2	TGTGCCAGCAGCCACCTAAACACCGGGGAGCTGTTTTTT	CASSHLNTGELFF
TRBV11-2	.	.	17	TRBJ1-5	TGTGCCAGCAGCTCCGGGGGGGCAGGGGTCGGTCGTCAGCCCCAGCATTTT	CASSSGGAGVGRQPQHF
TRBV7-9	.	TRBD1	12	TRBJ2-2	TGTGCCACACAGGGGGCCCCCGGGGAGCTGTTTTTT	CATQGAPGELFF
TRBV19	few	TRBD1	14	TRBJ1-5	TGTGCCAGTACCCGGGACAGGACCAATCAGCCCCAGCATTTT	CASTRDRTNQPQHF
TRBV12-3/TRBV12-4	.	.	13	TRBJ1-6	TGTGCCAGCAGTTTAGCTGAGGATTCACCCCTCCACTTT	CASSLAEDSPLHF
TRBV3-1/TRBV3-2	once	TRBD1	17	TRBJ1-4	TGTGCCAGCAGCCAAGAGCCTAGGACAGGGGTGGGTGAAAAACTGTTTTTT	CASSQEPRTGVGEKLFF
TRBV19	.	TRBD1	15	TRBJ1-5	TGTGCCAGTAGCCCCCGGGACAGGGAGGTTCAGCCCCAGCATTTT	CASSPRDREVQPQHF
TRBV5-6	once	TRBD2	15	TRBJ2-1	TGTGCCAGCAGCTTCACCTCGGGACTAGCGGGTGGTGCGTTCTTC	CASSFTSGLAGGAFF
TRBV7-2	.	TRBD1	13	TRBJ1-1	TGTGCCAGCAAGAGGGGGCGGAACACTGAAGCTTTCTTT	CASKRGRNTEAFF
TRBV14	few	.	15	TRBJ1-4	TGTGCCAGCAGCCAGGGAGTTCGGTGGAATGAAAAACTGTTTTTT	CASSQGVRWNEKLFF
TRBV10-1	.	.	18	TRBJ2-1	TGCGCCAGCAGTGAGTCGATGTATGCCAGTGTCTCCTACAATGAGCAGTTCTTC	CASSESMYASVSYNEQFF
TRBV27	.	.	17	TRBJ2-7	TGTGCCAGCAGTCTTAACAGGGCCGCTAATCGGATCGACGAGCAGTACTTC	CASSLNRAANRIDEQYF
TRBV4-3	.	TRBD1	17	TRBJ1-6	TGCGCCAGCAGCCCCTCCCCCGACAGGGGCTATAATTCACCCCTCCACTTT	CASSPSPDRGYNSPLHF
TRBV19	.	TRBD1	15	TRBJ1-5	TGTGCCACCGTGGACAGGGCCGGGGGCAATCAGCCCCAGCATTTT	CATVDRAGGNQPQHF
TRBV7-8	.	.	13	TRBJ1-2	TGTGCCAGCAGTTTTCAGGAAAACTATGGCTACACCTTC	CASSFQENYGYTF
TRBV5-1	.	.	14	TRBJ1-3	TGCGCCAGCAGCTTAGGAGGGTCTGGAAACACCATATATTTT	CASSLGGSGNTIYF
TRBV7-2	.	TRBD2	18	TRBJ2-2	TGTGCCAGCAGGTCCCGACTAGCGGGAGGGGGGACCACCGGGGAGCTGTTTTTT	CASRSRLAGGGTTGELFF
TRBV23-1	.	.	16	TRBJ2-7	TGCGCCAGCAGTCAATCTGGACCTAAGGAGGGCTACGAGCAGTACTTC	CASSQSGPKEGYEQYF
TRBV9	.	TRBD1	15	TRBJ1-5	TGTGCCAGCAGCGTAGGACAGGGAAACAATCAGCCCCAGCATTTT	CASSVGQGNNQPQHF
TRBV5-4	.	.	16	TRBJ2-7	TGTGCCAGCAGCCCCCGAGTTCGCGAAACTACCTACGAGCAGTACTTC	CASSPRVRETTYEQYF
TRBV24-1	.	TRBD2	19	TRBJ2-1	TGTGCCACCAGTGATCGCGGGACTAGCGGATTTTTATCCTACAATGAGCAGTTCTTC	CATSDRGTSGFLSYNEQFF
TRBV7-9	.	.	16	TRBJ1-3	TGTGCCAGCAGCTTAGTAGCCTATAGCTCTGGAAACACCATATATTTT	CASSLVAYSSGNTIYF
TRBV27	.	.	15	TRBJ1-6	TGTGCCAGCAGTTTGAACCGCCAACTTAATTCACCCCTCCACTTT	CASSLNRQLNSPLHF
TRBV4-3	.	.	18	TRBJ1-2	TGCGCCAGCAGCCTCGACCCACAAACGACAGGAGGAAGCCATGGCTACACCTTC	CASSLDPQTTGGSHGYTF
TRBV5-4	.	.	13	TRBJ1-2	TGTGCCATTTCCCCCAGGGCGATCGATGGCTACACCTTC	CAISPRAIDGYTF
TRBV2	once	.	14	TRBJ1-2	TGTGCCAGCAGTGAATCAGGGACTAACTATGGCTACACCTTC	CASSESGTNYGYTF
TRBV10-3	.	.	16	TRBJ2-4	TGTGCCATCAGTGAGGGCGGGACCTTAGCCAAAAACATTCAGTACTTC	CAISEGGTLAKNIQYF
TRBV7-7	.	.	14	TRBJ2-5	TGTGCTAGCAGCTTAGGGACACCCACAGAGACCCAGTACTTC	CASSLGTPTETQYF
TRBV3-1/TRBV3-2	.	.	13	TRBJ2-7	TGTGCCAGCAGCCAAGCGGGAAGATACGAGCAGTACTTC	CASSQAGRYEQYF